The 25 T cell receptor beta chains below were found in one sample sequenced in a study of control samples from healthy donors and cancer patients. Sequencing was performed with immunoSEQ multiplex PCR; in TCRdb, only in-frame clones are kept and a portion is missing. Among under 150,000 clones listed, about nine tenths were seen once. Sequenced material: blood. The receptors derive from a man under 40 in good health.

The chain recombines TRBV5-4 with TRBJ2-1; 9 bases match TRBD2. The CDR3 has 15 amino acids. V was pared by 0 bases and J by 6 bases, with 4 bases of the junction left unmatched. The V gene's germline CDR1 is SGHNT and CDR2 YYREEE (reference sequence). CDR3 protein: CASSLGLAGSNEQFF. CDR3 sequence (DNA): TGTGCCAGCAGCTTGGGTCTAGCGGGGTCCAATGAGCAGTTCTTC.

This clone has a handful of counts. The rearrangement joins TRBV5-1 to TRBJ1-5; perhaps TRBD1 as D (5 bases). CDR1 and CDR2 (germline): SGHRS, YFSETQ. CDR3 length: 13 amino acids. V dropped 4 bases and J dropped 12 bases, with 17 bases sitting between them. The CDR3 reads CASSLGDGWHQHF. The CDR3 bases are TGCGCCAGCAGCCTGGGGGACGGGTGGCACCAGCATTTT.

This clone occurred a few times. The V and J genes are TRBV6-2 or TRBV6-3 and TRBJ1-5; 7 bases are a match to TRBD1. Germline CDR1 MNHEY, CDR2 SVGEGT. This CDR3 is 14 amino acids long. The J segment lost 4 bases and the V segment lost 2 bases, leaving 2 bases of the junction unmatched. The DNA of the CDR3 is TGTGCCAGCAGTTACGGGACAGAAAATCAGCCCCAGCATTTT. Its translation is CASSYGTENQPQHF.

This chain links TRBV6-5 with TRBJ2-5; no reliable D call. Looked up from germline, CDR1 is MNHEY and CDR2 is SVGAGI. Trimming stripped 6 bases from V and 4 bases from J, with 12 bases between. The CDR3 is made up of 13 amino acids. The CDR3, as DNA: TGTGCCAGCAGCCGAATACGAATAGAGACCCAGTACTTC. Its translation: CASSRIRIETQYF.

This sequence joins TRBV13 and TRBJ1-3; 9 nucleotides match TRBD1. The germline gives CDR1 PRHDT, CDR2 FYEKMQ (reference sequence). There are 16 residues in the CDR3. V was clipped by 6 bases and J by 1 base; unmatched bases: 7. CDR3 amino acids: CASSWGQGRSGNTIYF. The CDR3 bases are TGTGCCAGCAGTTGGGGACAGGGTCGGTCTGGAAACACCATATATTTT.

The chain employs TRBV6-2 or TRBV6-3 and TRBJ1-5; the D gene is possibly TRBD1 (5 bases). Trimming stripped 6 bases from V and 6 bases from J, with 21 bases between. The CDR3 has 16 amino acids. CDR1 and CDR2 (germline): MNHEY, SVGEGT. The CDR3 DNA reads TGTGCCAGCAGCTCCGCGGGGGTGCCGGCGAGTCAGCCCCAGCATTTT. It is translated as CASSSAGVPASQPQHF.

The chain links TRBV5-4 to TRBJ2-1; 8 bases are shared with TRBD1. Germline V gene data show CDR1 as SGHNT and CDR2 as YYREEE (reference sequence). V was pared by 4 bases and J by 4 bases, with 7 bases of the junction left unmatched. The CDR3 has 15 amino acids. The CDR3 DNA sequence: TGTGCCAGCAGCAGGGGACAGGAGCCATACAATGAGCAGTTCTTC. Its protein product is CASSRGQEPYNEQFF.

This clone was observed a single time. The rearrangement joins TRBV6-2 or TRBV6-3 to TRBJ2-1; the match to TRBD1 covers 7 bases. Germline V CDR1 and CDR2: MNHEY, SVGEGT. The CDR3 has 15 residues. Unmatched junction bases numbered 9, after V lost 5 bases and J lost 5 bases. The CDR3 here is CASSRQGGEHNEQFF. Written as DNA, the CDR3 is TGTGCCAGCAGTAGACAGGGTGGCGAGCACAATGAGCAGTTCTTC.

The DNA of the CDR3 is TGTGCCATCTCTTCTGGTAGCGGGAGGTCCGGGGAGCTGTTTTTT. It specifies CAISSGSGRSGELFF. The chain joins TRBV10-3 to TRBJ2-2, with 10 bases that match TRBD2. V gave up 8 bases and J gave up 6 bases; unmatched junction bases: 9. CDR1 and CDR2 (germline): ENHRY, SYGVKD. This CDR3 is 15 amino acids long.

CDR3 sequence (DNA): TGTGCCATCAGTGACTTGGGCGGCTACGAGCAGTACTTC. Translation gives CAISDLGGYEQYF. The chain recombines TRBV10-3 with TRBJ2-7, with unresolved D. This CDR3 comprises 13 residues. The germline gives CDR1 ENHRY, CDR2 SYGVKD. V was clipped by 3 bases and J by 3 bases, with 9 bases between them.

V and J are TRBV4-3 and TRBJ2-6; a possible D gene is TRBD2 (5 bases). The CDR3 is 17 residues long. Germline V gives CDR1 LGHNA, CDR2 YSLEER. Trimming pared 4 bases from V and 3 bases from J, leaving 16 bases between. The CDR3 bases are TGCGCCAGCAGCCCCTTCATCCTAGGGAGTGGGGCCAACGTCCTGACTTTC. This translates into CASSPFILGSGANVLTF.

V is TRBV4-1 and J is TRBJ2-7; D may correspond to TRBD1 or TRBD2 (6 bases each). The CDR3 is 16 amino acids. CDR1 MGHRA and CDR2 YSYEKL come from the germline V gene. V was trimmed by 1 base and J by 4 bases, leaving 17 bases between them. CDR3 nucleotides: TGCGCCAGCAGCCAAGTGGGGGGCGACCCTTCGTACGAGCAGTACTTC. This gives the protein CASSQVGGDPSYEQYF.

This clone appeared once. V and J are TRBV18 and TRBJ1-4; unclear D gene. V lost 6 bases, J lost 8 bases, and 13 bases lay in between. The CDR3 runs to 13 residues. The germline CDR1 and CDR2 sequences are KGHSH and LQKENI. For the CDR3, the DNA is TGTGCCAGCTCTGGATGGGCGGGCGAAAAACTGTTTTTT. It translates to CASSGWAGEKLFF.

The chain has TRBV5-6 and TRBJ2-2, with 8 bases identical to TRBD1. The CDR3 loop spans 17 amino acids. Per the germline V gene, CDR1 is SGHDT and CDR2 is YYEEEE. Germline trimming cut 4 bases from V and 4 bases from J; bases unmatched to any gene: 12. The CDR3 loop reads CASSQILQGDFTGELFF. The CDR3 nucleotides are TGTGCCAGCAGCCAAATACTACAGGGGGACTTCACCGGGGAGCTGTTTTTT.

The chain uses TRBV20-1 and TRBJ2-7; 9 bases line up with TRBD2. J gave up 3 bases and V 3 bases, and 15 bases lay outside the gene matches. From germline, CDR1 is DFQATT and CDR2 SNEGSKA (reference sequence). The CDR3 totals 17 residues. The chain's CDR3 is CSASPGFRRTSDYEQYF. The DNA for the CDR3 is TGCAGTGCTAGTCCAGGCTTCAGGAGGACTAGCGACTACGAGCAGTACTTC.

The chain links TRBV19 to TRBJ2-7; D is perhaps TRBD1 or TRBD2 (5 bases each). V gave up 3 bases and J gave up 0 bases, with 9 bases separating them. The CDR3 is 14 amino acids. Germline V gene sequence: CDR1 LNHDA, CDR2 SQIVND (reference sequence). The CDR3: CASSMGDHSYEQYF. The CDR3 nucleotides read TGTGCCAGTAGTATGGGGGACCACTCCTACGAGCAGTACTTC.

V is TRBV7-2 and J is TRBJ2-5; no definite D call. This CDR3 has 13 residues. Germline CDR1 and CDR2: SGHTA and FQGNSA. V shed 5 bases and J shed 1 base, with 8 bases lying between them. The CDR3 DNA reads TGTGCCAGCAGCCAAGAAATCCAAGAGACCCAGTACTTC. Encoded protein: CASSQEIQETQYF.

This sequence joins TRBV6-5 and TRBJ2-5; the match to TRBD1 covers 7 bases. Trimming removed 2 bases from V and 3 bases from J; junction bases left unmatched: 6. This CDR3 has 15 residues. Germline assignment: CDR1 MNHEY and CDR2 SVGAGI. DNA of the CDR3: TGTGCCAGCAGTTACGGGACAGTTCCCAAAGAGACCCAGTACTTC. Translated: CASSYGTVPKETQYF.

A remark on this clone: The junction does not match germline at one end; this may be a read error. The V call is TRBV5-1, the J call TRBJ2-3, with 9 bases fitting TRBD2. Per germline, CDR1 SGHRS and CDR2 YFSETQ. This CDR3 spans 15 amino acids. CDR3 nucleotides: TGCGCCCGCAGCTTGGGGGCGGGGGGGCGTAATACGCAGTATTTT. It specifies CARSLGAGGRNTQYF.

This clone occurred once. This chain connects TRBV24-1 to TRBJ2-5; 10 nucleotides line up with TRBD2. This CDR3 has 16 residues. V was pared by 3 bases and J by 6 bases, with 9 bases of the junction left unmatched. Germline V gene lookup returns CDR1 KGHDR and CDR2 SFDVKD. The CDR3 spells CATSDPQRGGDKTQYF. CDR3 DNA: TGTGCCACCAGTGATCCCCAGCGGGGGGGCGATAAGACCCAGTACTTC.

Remarks on this clone: Because the CDR3's place on the DNA is in doubt, the DNA is left out and the CDR3 is given as listed by TCRdb. The rearrangement links TRBV6-5 to TRBJ2-7; the D segment call TRBD1 is taken from the table without a DNA check. CDR1 and CDR2 (germline): MNHEY, SVGAGI. With termini counted, the CDR3 has 12 amino acids. Here the CDR3 reads CASSSVGTGAYF.

This chain uses TRBV7-9 with TRBJ1-2, with D tentatively TRBD1 (5 bases). Germline lookup yields CDR1 SEHNR and CDR2 FQNEAQ (reference sequence). This CDR3 is 14 amino acids long. V lost 0 bases to trimming and J lost 4 bases, with 9 bases between them. The CDR3 here is CASSLAGDGYGYTF. The DNA of the CDR3 is TGTGCCAGCAGCTTAGCAGGGGACGGCTATGGCTACACCTTC.

The rearrangement links TRBV15 to TRBJ2-1; 8 bases align to TRBD2. This CDR3 comprises 12 residues. Germline loops: CDR1 LNHNV, CDR2 YYDKDF (reference sequence). J lost 8 bases, V lost 9 bases, and 6 bases had no gene match. CDR3 nucleotide sequence: TGTGCCACAGACCCGGGGGGGGATGAGCAGTTCTTC. This translates into CATDPGGDEQFF.

The CDR3 region has the DNA TGTGCCAGCAGCACACTCCACGGGGACTGCCAAGCTTTCTTT. Its protein product is CASSTLHGDCQAFF. The chain is built from TRBV21-1 and TRBJ1-1. TRBV21-1 is noted as a pseudogene. The CDR3 length is 14 residues.

DNA of the CDR3: TGTGCCAGCAGCCCTGGGACAGAAGTAAGTGGCTACACCTTC. This encodes CASSPGTEVSGYTF. The chain joins TRBV5-6 to TRBJ1-2; 7 nucleotides agree with TRBD1. CDR1 and CDR2 (germline): SGHDT, YYEEEE. V trimming: 4 bases; J trimming: 7 bases; junction bases outside the gene matches: 10. The CDR3 sequence is 14 residues long.